This TCR beta chain stems from a study of post-analysis software for immune sequencing data. Concerning this clonotype: Antigen unknown.

The TCR beta cDNA libraries contained unique molecular identifiers. TCRdb re-called the PCR reads with MiXCR, one entry per CDR3 protein. The sample yields about 770,000 distinct CDR3 sequences, about 43% seen once. Germline V gene sequence: CDR1 MNHNY, CDR2 SVGAGI (reference sequence). The CDR3 length is 14 residues. The ends lost 7 bases at V and 1 base at J; junction bases unmatched: 4. Findings and caveats of the study: The five TRBV segments detected at higher frequency in patients than in controls included TRBV5-6, TRBV5-1 and TRBV20-1.

This receptor was identified in a girl aged 5-17 years with multiple sclerosis. The sample consisted of blood. The V gene is TRBV6-6, the J gene TRBJ2-3; 8 bases fit TRBD2. CDR3: CASNSGSGTDTQYF. CDR3 nucleotides: TGTGCCAGCAACAGCGGGAGTGGCACAGATACGCAGTATTTT.